This TCR beta chain was identified during a study of follicular helper T cells after annual influenza vaccination. Study outcomes and limitations: Plasmablast frequency change correlated with clonality change in ICOS+CD38+ cTfh.

About this clone itself: The antigen is unknown.

Profiling relied on immunoSEQ multiplex PCR, and the TCRdb table lists in-frame clones only, not all of them. This sample has roughly 2,600 clones; approximately 80% occur once, and the top ten carry approximately 3.7%. Germline CDR1 and CDR2: SGHTA and FQGNSA. The V end was cut by 5 bases, the J end by 0 bases, with 10 bases between. CDR3 size: 14 residues. Time point noted: 2015-2016 season, pre-vaccination. Cells are cTfh (non-naive CD4+CXCR5+PD-1+), split by ICOS and CD38 into double-positive or double-negative. The material sequenced was CXCR5+ CD38- circulating T follicular helper cells from blood, taken on the day of influenza vaccination. Stated subset: circulating Tfh, non-naive CD4+CXCR5+PD-1+ (ICOS+CD38+ or ICOS-CD38-). This sequence originates from an adult who received the influenza vaccine. The genes are TRBV7-2 and TRBJ1-1; maybe TRBD1 (6 bases). This CDR3 is CASSPGHLNTEAFF. The CDR3 DNA follows: TGTGCCAGCAGCCCGGGACACTTGAACACTGAAGCTTTCTTT. Looking up the rest from reference TRBV7-2 and TRBJ1-1 gives the full variable domain: GAGVSQSPSNKVTEKGKDVELRCDPISGHTALYWYRQSLGQGLEFLIYFQGNSAPDKSGLPSDRFSAERTGGSVSTLTIQRTQQEDSAVYLCASSPGHLNTEAFFGQGTRLTVV.